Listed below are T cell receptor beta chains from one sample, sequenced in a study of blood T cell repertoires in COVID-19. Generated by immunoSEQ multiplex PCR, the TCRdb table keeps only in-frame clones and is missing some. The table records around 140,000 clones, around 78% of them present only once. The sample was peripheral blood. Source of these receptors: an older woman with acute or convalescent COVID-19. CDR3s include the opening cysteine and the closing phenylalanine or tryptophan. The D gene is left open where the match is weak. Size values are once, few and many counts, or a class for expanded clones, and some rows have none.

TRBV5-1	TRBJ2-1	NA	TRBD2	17	TGCGCCAGCAGCTTATCACCCCGGACTAGCGGTCGCAATGAGCAGTTCTTC	CASSLSPRTSGRNEQFF
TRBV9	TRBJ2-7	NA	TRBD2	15	TGTGCCAGCAGCGTAGAACTAGCGGGAGCGGAGGAGCAGTACTTC	CASSVELAGAEEQYF
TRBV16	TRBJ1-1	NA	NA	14	TGTGCCAGCAGCCAAGTGGTCGGGGGGACTGAAGCTTTCTTT	CASSQVVGGTEAFF
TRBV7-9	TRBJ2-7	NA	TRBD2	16	TGTGCCAGCAGCTCCCCCCACGGGAGGGCCCCGTACGAGCAGTACTTC	CASSSPHGRAPYEQYF
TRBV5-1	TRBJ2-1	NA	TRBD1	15	TGCGCCAGCAGCTCAGGGACAGGGGGCTCCAATGAGCAGTTCTTC	CASSSGTGGSNEQFF
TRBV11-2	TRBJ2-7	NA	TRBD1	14	TGTGCCAGCAGCTTTAGGGACAGCTCCTACGAGCAGTACTTC	CASSFRDSSYEQYF
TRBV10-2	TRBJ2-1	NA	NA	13	TGCGCCAGCAGCCCTATCCATCGCAGGGAGCAGTTCTTC	CASSPIHRREQFF
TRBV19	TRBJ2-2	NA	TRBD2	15	TGTGCCAGTAGTGGGTCGGGAGGACACACCGGGGAGCTGTTTTTT	CASSGSGGHTGELFF
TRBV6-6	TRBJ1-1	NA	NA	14	TGTGCCAGCAGTTACGCGGACCTACAGGGTGAAGCTTTCTTT	CASSYADLQGEAFF
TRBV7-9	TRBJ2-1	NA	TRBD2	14	TGTGCCAGCAGCCTACTAGCGGGAGGCGATGAGCAGTTCTTC	CASSLLAGGDEQFF
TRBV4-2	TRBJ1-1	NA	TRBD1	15	TGTGCCAGCAAGGCGACAGGGGGCTCGGGCACTGAAGCTTTCTTT	CASKATGGSGTEAFF
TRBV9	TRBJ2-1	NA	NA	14	TGTGCCAGCAGCACGGGGGACTCCTACAATGAGCAGTTCTTC	CASSTGDSYNEQFF
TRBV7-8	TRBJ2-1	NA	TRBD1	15	TGTGCCAGCAGCCCACGTCTTGGCAGGGGGAAGGAGCAGTTCTTC	CASSPRLGRGKEQFF
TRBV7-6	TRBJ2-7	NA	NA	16	TGTGCCAGCAGCTTAGCAGGGTTGGGCCGAGGGGGCGAGCAGTACTTC	CASSLAGLGRGGEQYF
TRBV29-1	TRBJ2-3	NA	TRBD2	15	TGCAGCGTTGATGGGCTAGCGGGAGGGCCTTATACGCAGTATTTT	CSVDGLAGGPYTQYF
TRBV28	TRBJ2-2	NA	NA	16	TGTGCCAGCAGCCGTCCCCTGGGCTTGCCGACCGGGGAGCTGTTTTTT	CASSRPLGLPTGELFF
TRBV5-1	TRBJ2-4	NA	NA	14	TGCGCCAGCAGCCCACACCAGGGTTCTGGCATTCAGTACTTC	CASSPHQGSGIQYF
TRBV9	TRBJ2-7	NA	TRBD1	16	TGTGCCAGCAGCCCACCAACCACAGGGGGATACGGCGAGCAGTACTTC	CASSPPTTGGYGEQYF
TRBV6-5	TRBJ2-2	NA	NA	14	TGTGCCAGCAGATCGCGGGGGAACACCGGGGAGCTGTTTTTT	CASRSRGNTGELFF
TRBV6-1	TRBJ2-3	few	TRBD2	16	TGTGCCAGCAGTGCCATAACTAGCGGGGGCACAGATACGCAGTATTTT	CASSAITSGGTDTQYF
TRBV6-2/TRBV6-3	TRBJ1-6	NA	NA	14	TGTGCCAGCAGTTATATGATTGTGCGGACACCCCTCCACTTT	CASSYMIVRTPLHF
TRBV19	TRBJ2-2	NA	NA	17	TGTGCCAGTAGTATAGATCTTGCGGGGATAGAGGCCGGGGAGCTGTTTTTT	CASSIDLAGIEAGELFF
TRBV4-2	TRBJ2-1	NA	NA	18	TGTGCCAGCAGCCAAAGGGGTAGACAACGAGCAGAATACAATGAGCAGTTCTTC	CASSQRGRQRAEYNEQFF
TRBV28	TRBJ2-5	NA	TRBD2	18	TGTGCCAGCAGGTCTGGGACTAGCGGGAGAAGGTACCAAGAGACCCAGTACTTC	CASRSGTSGRRYQETQYF
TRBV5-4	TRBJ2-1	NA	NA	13	TGTGCCAGCAGCTTGGATGGGAGGTATGAGCAGTTCTTC	CASSLDGRYEQFF
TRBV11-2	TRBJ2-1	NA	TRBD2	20	TGTGCCAGCAGCTTAGATCGCCGGACTAGCGGGAGGGTTAAGCCTGGTGAGCAGTTCTTC	CASSLDRRTSGRVKPGEQFF
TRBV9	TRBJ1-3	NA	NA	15	TGTGCCAGCAGCGTAAGCTCAAGCTCTGGAAACACCATATATTTT	CASSVSSSSGNTIYF
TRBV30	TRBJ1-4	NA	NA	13	TGTGCCTGGAGCGGGGCAACTAATGAAAAACTGTTTTTT	CAWSGATNEKLFF
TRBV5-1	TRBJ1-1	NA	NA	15	TGCGCCAGCAGCTTGGATCAGAGGAGGAACACTGAAGCTTTCTTT	CASSLDQRRNTEAFF
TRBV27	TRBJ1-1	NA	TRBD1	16	TGTGCCAGCAGTTTCCTCAGGGGGTTAACGGGCACTGAAGCTTTCTTT	CASSFLRGLTGTEAFF
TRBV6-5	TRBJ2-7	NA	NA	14	TGTGCCAGCAGTTACATGGGGGGGCTGGGCGAGCAGTACTTC	CASSYMGGLGEQYF
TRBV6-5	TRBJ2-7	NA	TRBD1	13	TGTGCCAGCAAAAGGGGACAGACCTACGAGCAGTACTTC	CASKRGQTYEQYF
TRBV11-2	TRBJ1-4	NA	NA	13	TGTGCCAGCAGCTTATCAGGGAGGGAAAAACTGTTTTTT	CASSLSGREKLFF
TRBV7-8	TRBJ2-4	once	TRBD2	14	TGTGCCAGCAGCGACCGGACTAGCCGAAACATTCAGTACTTC	CASSDRTSRNIQYF
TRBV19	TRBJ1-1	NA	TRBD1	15	TGTGCCAGTAGTCTACAGGGGTGGGAGAACACTGAAGCTTTCTTT	CASSLQGWENTEAFF
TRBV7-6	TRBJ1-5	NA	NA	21	TGTGCCAGCAGCCGCCAAGCGACAGACAGTAAACCAAGCCGGCCCGAGAACCTCCAGCATTTT	CASSRQATDSKPSRPENLQHF
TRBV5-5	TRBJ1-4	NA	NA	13	TGTGCCAGCAGCTTGGCTACTGTTGAAAAACTGTTTTTT	CASSLATVEKLFF
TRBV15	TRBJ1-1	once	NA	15	TGTGCCACCAGGCGAGGCCCGGCGATGAACACTGAAGCTTTCTTT	CATRRGPAMNTEAFF
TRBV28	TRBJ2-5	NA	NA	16	TGTGCCAGCAGTTTAGAAGCGGAGCTCAGCGTGCGGACCCAGTACTTC	CASSLEAELSVRTQYF
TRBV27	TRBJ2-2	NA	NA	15	TGTGCCAGCAGTTTGCGACAGACGAACACCGGGGAGCTGTTTTTT	CASSLRQTNTGELFF
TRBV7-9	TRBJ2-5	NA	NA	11	TGTGCCAGCAGCCCCAAAGAGACCCAGTACTTC	CASSPKETQYF
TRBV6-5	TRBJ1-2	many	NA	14	TGTGCCAGCTTAAACCATGCAGGATTTGATGGCTACACCTTC	CASLNHAGFDGYTF
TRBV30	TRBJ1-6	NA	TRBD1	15	TGTGCCTGGAGGGGCAGGGGGCGCGGGGATTCACCCCTCCACTTT	CAWRGRGRGDSPLHF
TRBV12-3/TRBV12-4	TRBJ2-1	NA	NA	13	TGTGCCAGCAGTCCCTTGGGAGACAATGAGCAGTTCTTC	CASSPLGDNEQFF
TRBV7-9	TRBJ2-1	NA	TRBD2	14	TGTGCCAGCAGCTTAAGCGGGACCCACAATGAGCAGTTCTTC	CASSLSGTHNEQFF
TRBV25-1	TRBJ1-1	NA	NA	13	TGTGCCAGCAGTGAAAGGGGGGGGCCTGAAGCTTTCTTT	CASSERGGPEAFF
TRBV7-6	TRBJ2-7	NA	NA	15	TGTGCCAGCAGCTTAGCAATGGCCACAGACTACGAGCAGTACTTC	CASSLAMATDYEQYF
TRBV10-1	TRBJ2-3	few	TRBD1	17	TGCGCCAGCAGTGATTACGATACAGGGGTCGACACAGATACGCAGTATTTT	CASSDYDTGVDTDTQYF
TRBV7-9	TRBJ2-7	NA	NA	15	TGTGCCAGCAGCTCTCCTGGGGGGGGCCCCTACGAGCAGTACTTC	CASSSPGGGPYEQYF
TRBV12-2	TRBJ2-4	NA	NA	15	TGTGCAAGTCGCTTAGCCGGGGTGGACAAAAACATTCAGTACTTC	CASRLAGVDKNIQYF
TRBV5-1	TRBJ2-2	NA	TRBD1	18	TGCGCCAGCAGCTTGGAGGTGGGGACAGGGGCGAACACCGGGGAGCTGTTTTTT	CASSLEVGTGANTGELFF
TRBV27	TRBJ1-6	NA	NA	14	TGTGCCAGCAGTTTCAGGGGCATTGCGGCAGCCCTCCACTTT	CASSFRGIAAALHF
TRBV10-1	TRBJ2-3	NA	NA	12	TGCGCCAGCAGCGGAGGCACAGATACGCAGTATTTT	CASSGGTDTQYF
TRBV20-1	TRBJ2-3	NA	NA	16	TGCAGTGCTAGTCCGTCTAGCGTTTTCGGGACAGATACGCAGTATTTT	CSASPSSVFGTDTQYF
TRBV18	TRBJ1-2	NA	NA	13	TGTGCCAGCTCACCGCGGCAGCATTATGGCTACACCTTC	CASSPRQHYGYTF
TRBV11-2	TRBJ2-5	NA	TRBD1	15	TGTGCCAGCAGCTTAGCGGCCAGGGGGATGGAGACCCAGTACTTC	CASSLAARGMETQYF
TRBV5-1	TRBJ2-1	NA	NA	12	TGCGCCAGCAGCTCCCTAGCATATGAGCAGTTCTTC	CASSSLAYEQFF